This TCR beta chain stems from a study of OX40 agonist ivuxolimab in advanced cancers. Background on the study: Across the patients, intravenous ivuxolimab was delivered every 2 weeks at 0.01 to 10 mg/kg. Of the patients, three showed partial responses, one with hepatocellular carcinoma and two with cutaneous melanoma.

A note on this clone: Its antigen is not identified.

Libraries were prepared by immunoSEQ multiplex PCR; TCRdb keeps only in-frame clonotypes and omits some of them. Of tens of thousands of clones detected, around 88% appear once; the ten largest clones hold approximately 1.5%. Germline values: CDR1 MNHEY, CDR2 SMNVEV (reference sequence). CDR3 length: 18 amino acids. The trim removed 3 bases at V and 0 bases at J, leaving 10 bases unmatched. Study conclusions and caveats: On average, a greater number of expanded clones characterised CD8+ T cells relative to CD4+.

The specimen comprised CD4+ or CD8+ T cells sorted from blood, sampled in a trial of the OX40 agonist ivuxolimab. The rearrangement uses TRBV27 and TRBJ2-1, with TRBD2 matching over 8 bases. The receptor was derived from an adult with an advanced solid tumor such as melanoma, head and neck, liver or kidney cancer. The CDR3 DNA is TGTGCCAGCAGTTTCACCCTCCCGGGGGGGCCCTCCTACAATGAGCAGTTCTTC. It specifies CASSFTLPGGPSYNEQFF.